The following is a T cell receptor (beta chain) sequence with its context. TCRdb passed the 5' RACE reads through MiXCR, listing each CDR3 protein once. The sample records just under 600,000 distinct CDR3 sequences, approximately 13% being singletons. The data were taken from a study of T cells after yellow fever vaccination. Germline V gives CDR1 KGHDR, CDR2 SFDVKD. The length of the CDR3 is 15 residues. The V end was cut by 2 bases, the J end by 2 bases, with 12 bases between. The receptor's source is a man aged 30-40 years who received the YFV17D yellow fever vaccine. Material: PBMCs, obtained on the day of the yellow fever booster vaccination. The rearrangement uses TRBV24-1 and TRBJ2-7, with D maybe TRBD2 (6 bases). CDR3 sequence (DNA): TGTGCCACCAGTGATTCTACGGGGGACGCCTACGAGCAGTACTTC. Encoded protein: CATSDSTGDAYEQYF.